The 15 T cell receptor beta chains listed next were all sequenced from one sample in a study of radiotherapy plus CTLA-4 blockade in lung cancer. TCRdb keeps only in-frame clones here, not all; method: immunoSEQ multiplex PCR. The sample contains 50,000 to 65,000 clones, just over 75% of which appear only once. The sample here was peripheral blood, taken from a patient treated with radiotherapy plus ipilimumab. The source is a human donor with non-small cell lung cancer who had a partial response to radiotherapy plus ipilimumab.

As for this clone: A junction boundary mismatches the germline segment, possibly from a read error. The sample contains more than one DNA sequence encoding this CDR3. J is TRBJ2-5 and V is TRBV4-1, with 8 bases identical to TRBD1. The CDR3 contains 17 residues. Germline assignment: CDR1 MGHRA and CDR2 YSYEKL. CDR3 region: CASSQDPPGGSIETQYF. DNA of the CDR3: TGCGCCAGTAGCCAAGATCCCCCAGGGGGCTCGATCGAGACCCAGTACTTC.

The chain couples TRBV11-2 to TRBJ1-2; D possibly corresponds to TRBD1 (5 bases). V lost 6 bases to trimming and J lost 1 base, with 6 bases between them. This CDR3 contains 12 residues. Germline V lookup: CDR1 SGHAT, CDR2 FQNNGV. CDR3 protein: CASRDNNYGYTF. CDR3 nucleotide sequence: TGTGCCAGCAGGGACAATAACTATGGCTACACCTTC.

The V gene is TRBV5-1, the J gene TRBJ2-1, with 7 bases identical to TRBD2. After removal of 5 bases from V and 0 bases from J, the junction contained 5 bases not matched to a gene. This CDR3 is built from 15 residues. Germline CDR1 is SGHRS and CDR2 is YFSETQ. The CDR3 nucleotides read TGCGCCAGCAGGAGGGAGGGTAGCTCCTACAATGAGCAGTTCTTC. Amino acids: CASRREGSSYNEQFF.

CDR3 in amino acids: CASSPGQINEKLFF. CDR3 bases: TGTGCCAGCAGCCCGGGACAGATTAATGAAAAACTGTTTTTT. The chain joins TRBV7-2 to TRBJ1-4; 7 bases agree with TRBD1. The CDR3 has 14 residues. With V trimmed by 5 bases and J by 4 bases, 4 bases remained unmatched. The V gene's germline CDR1 is SGHTA and CDR2 FQGNSA.

The J gene is TRBJ1-5, the V gene TRBV6-1; D uncertain. This CDR3 comprises 14 residues. Germline V CDR1 and CDR2: MNHNS, SASEGT. Trimming cost V 8 bases and J 2 bases, with 13 bases left between them. The CDR3 DNA is TGTGCCAGCGGATTGAGAGAGGGCAATCAGCCCCAGCATTTT. This translates into CASGLREGNQPQHF.

The chain is built from TRBV14 and TRBJ2-5, with D possibly TRBD2 on 6 matching bases. This CDR3 comprises 13 residues. The V gene's germline CDR1 is SGHDN and CDR2 FVKESK. Trimming cost V 4 bases and J 1 base, with 7 bases left between them. Here the CDR3 reads CASSPGVQETQYF. CDR3 in DNA: TGTGCCAGCAGCCCGGGAGTCCAAGAGACCCAGTACTTC.

The chain employs TRBV7-3 and TRBJ1-1; perhaps TRBD1 as D (6 bases). CDR3 length equals 14 residues. V was clipped by 6 bases and J by 1 base, with 12 bases between them. Germline CDR1 is SGHTA and CDR2 is FQGTGA. CDR3 bases: TGTGCCAGCAGGGTGGGAGGGGGGAACACTGAAGCTTTCTTT. Translated, it gives CASRVGGGNTEAFF.

This rearrangement joins TRBV7-3 to TRBJ1-3; maybe TRBD1 (6 bases). The CDR3 spans 16 residues. Per the germline V gene, CDR1 is SGHTA and CDR2 is FQGTGA. Trimming stripped 4 bases from V and 3 bases from J, with 16 bases between. The chain's CDR3 is CASSCIVQGFGNTIYF. CDR3 in DNA: TGTGCCAGCAGCTGCATAGTGCAGGGGTTTGGAAACACCATATATTTT.

This clone is medium-sized in the sample. V and J are TRBV5-6 and TRBJ2-1, with TRBD1 as a possible D gene (6 bases). CDR1 is SGHDT and CDR2 is YYEEEE in the germline V gene. The V end lost 1 base, the J end lost 8 bases, and 13 bases lay between the germline ends. This CDR3 contains 14 residues. The CDR3 coding sequence is TGTGCCAGCAGCTTGACGACACAGGGCCATGAGCAGTTCTTC. This sequence encodes CASSLTTQGHEQFF.

The CDR3 nucleotides are TGTGCCAGCTCCGGGACTAGCGGGGGGGCCGGGCCAGATACGCAGTATTTT. Translated, it gives CASSGTSGGAGPDTQYF. This chain links TRBV18 with TRBJ2-3; 16 bases agree with TRBD2. The V segment lost 6 bases and the J segment 4 bases; nucleotides outside the gene matches: 7. In germline, CDR1 is KGHSH, CDR2 LQKENI. The CDR3 covers 17 residues.

The genes are TRBV4-1 and TRBJ2-3; TRBD1 might be the D (6 bases). V was shortened by 0 bases and J by 1 base, with 11 bases between the two germline ends. The germline V gene encodes CDR1 MGHRA and CDR2 YSYEKL. The CDR3 extends over 16 amino acids. The CDR3, as DNA: TGCGCCAGCAGCCAAGATAGACAGGTTGGCACAGATACGCAGTATTTT. Residues: CASSQDRQVGTDTQYF.

The chain recombines TRBV30 with TRBJ1-5; TRBD1 matches at 9 bases. The CDR3 sequence is 13 residues long. The germline CDR1 and CDR2 sequences are GTSNPN and SVGIG (reference sequence). V lost 5 bases to trimming and J lost 3 bases; unmatched junction nucleotides: 2. The chain's CDR3 is CAWGTGLNQPQHF. The CDR3 bases are TGTGCCTGGGGGACAGGGCTCAATCAGCCCCAGCATTTT.

This clone came up a few times. The chain is built from TRBV2 and TRBJ1-1; 8 bases map to TRBD1. The V gene end was trimmed by 0 bases and the J gene end by 0 bases; junction bases not matched to a gene: 6. Germline lookup yields CDR1 SNHLY and CDR2 FYNNEI. The CDR3 length is 17 residues. DNA for the CDR3: TGTGCCAGCAGTGAAGCGCCGCCAGGGGGCATGAACACTGAAGCTTTCTTT. Translating gives CASSEAPPGGMNTEAFF.

The V call is TRBV5-4, the J call TRBJ2-3; TRBD1 matches at 9 bases. V dropped 4 bases and J dropped 5; count of bases not matched to a gene: 8. The germline gives CDR1 SGHNT, CDR2 YYREEE (reference sequence). The CDR3 is 15 residues long. CDR3 protein: CASSTRDRVQDTQYF. DNA of the CDR3: TGTGCCAGCAGCACGCGGGACAGGGTCCAAGATACGCAGTATTTT. The full variable domain, rest sourced from reference TRBV5-4 and TRBJ2-3, is ETGVTQSPTHLIKTRGQQVTLRCSSQSGHNTVSWYQQALGQGPQFIFQYYREEENGRGNFPPRFSGLQFPNYSSELNVNALELDDSALYLCASSTRDRVQDTQYFGPGTRLTVL.

This clone was recorded a few times. The genes are TRBV5-1 and TRBJ1-1; D not certain. The CDR3 extends over 13 amino acids. Germline CDR1 is SGHRS and CDR2 is YFSETQ. V was pared by 6 bases and J by 3 bases, with 12 bases between. CDR3: CASTAVLDTEAFF. DNA for the CDR3: TGCGCCAGCACCGCAGTCCTGGACACTGAAGCTTTCTTT.